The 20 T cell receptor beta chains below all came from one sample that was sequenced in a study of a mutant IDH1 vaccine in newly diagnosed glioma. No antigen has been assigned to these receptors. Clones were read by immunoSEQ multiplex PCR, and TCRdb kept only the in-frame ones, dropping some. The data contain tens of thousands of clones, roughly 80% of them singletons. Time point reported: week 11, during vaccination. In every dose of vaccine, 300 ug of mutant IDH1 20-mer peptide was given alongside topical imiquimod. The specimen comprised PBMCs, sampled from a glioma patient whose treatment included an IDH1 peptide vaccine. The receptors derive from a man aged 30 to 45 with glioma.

The CDR3 here is CASSPLNYGYTF. DNA of the CDR3: TGTGCCAGCTCACCTCTTAACTATGGCTACACCTTC. V usage is TRBV18 and J usage is TRBJ1-2; D gene uncertain. Germline V gene lookup returns CDR1 KGHSH and CDR2 LQKENI. The V end lost 3 bases, the J end lost 1 base, and 3 bases lay between the germline ends. CDR3 length equals 12 residues.

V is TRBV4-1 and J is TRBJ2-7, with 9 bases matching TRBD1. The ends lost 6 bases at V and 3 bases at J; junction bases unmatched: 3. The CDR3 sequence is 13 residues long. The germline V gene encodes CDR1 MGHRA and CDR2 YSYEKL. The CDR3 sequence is CASSRDRDYEQYF. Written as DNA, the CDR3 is TGCGCCAGCAGTCGGGACAGGGACTACGAGCAGTACTTC.

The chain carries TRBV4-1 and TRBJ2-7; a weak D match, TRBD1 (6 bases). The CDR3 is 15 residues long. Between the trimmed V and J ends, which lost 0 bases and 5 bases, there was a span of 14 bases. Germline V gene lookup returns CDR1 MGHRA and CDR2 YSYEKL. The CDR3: CASSQERGTSDEQYF. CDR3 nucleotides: TGCGCCAGCAGCCAAGAGAGGGGGACCTCAGACGAGCAGTACTTC.

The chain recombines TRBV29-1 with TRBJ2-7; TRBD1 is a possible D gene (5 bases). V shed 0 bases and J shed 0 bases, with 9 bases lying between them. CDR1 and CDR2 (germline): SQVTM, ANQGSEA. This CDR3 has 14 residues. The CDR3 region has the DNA TGCAGCGTTGAAGATCCTGACAGCTCCTACGAGCAGTACTTC. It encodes CSVEDPDSSYEQYF.

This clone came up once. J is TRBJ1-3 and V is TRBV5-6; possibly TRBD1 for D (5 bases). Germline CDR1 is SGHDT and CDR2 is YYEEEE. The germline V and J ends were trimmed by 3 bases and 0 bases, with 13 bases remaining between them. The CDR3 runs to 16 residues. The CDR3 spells CASSSLDIFSGNTIYF. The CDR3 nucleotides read TGTGCCAGCAGCTCTTTGGACATTTTCTCTGGAAACACCATATATTTT.

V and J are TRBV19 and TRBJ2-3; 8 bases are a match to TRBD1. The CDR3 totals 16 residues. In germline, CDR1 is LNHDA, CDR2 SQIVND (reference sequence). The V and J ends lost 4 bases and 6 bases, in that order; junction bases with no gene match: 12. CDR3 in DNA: TGTGCCAGTAGTAACCCCTCAGGGGGCCGTGCGGATACGCAGTATTTT. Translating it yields CASSNPSGGRADTQYF.

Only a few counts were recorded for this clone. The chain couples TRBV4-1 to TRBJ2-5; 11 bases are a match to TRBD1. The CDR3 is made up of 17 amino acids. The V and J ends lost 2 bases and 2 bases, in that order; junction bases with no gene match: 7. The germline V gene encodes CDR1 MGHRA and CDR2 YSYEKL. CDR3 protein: CASSQTRTGGGQETQYF. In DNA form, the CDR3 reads TGCGCCAGCAGCCAAACTCGGACAGGGGGCGGACAAGAGACCCAGTACTTC.

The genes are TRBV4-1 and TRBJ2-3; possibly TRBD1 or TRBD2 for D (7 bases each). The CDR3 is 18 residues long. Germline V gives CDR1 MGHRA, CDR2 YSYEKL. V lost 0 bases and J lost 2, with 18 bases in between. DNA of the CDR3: TGCGCCAGCAGCCAAGAAGTCAGGGGGGGGCGGGTCACAGATACGCAGTATTTT. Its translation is CASSQEVRGGRVTDTQYF.

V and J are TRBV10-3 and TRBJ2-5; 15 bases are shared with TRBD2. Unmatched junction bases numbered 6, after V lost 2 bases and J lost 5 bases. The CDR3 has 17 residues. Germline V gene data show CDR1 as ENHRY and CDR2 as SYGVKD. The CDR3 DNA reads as TGTGCCATCAGTGAGGGACTAGCGGGAGGGCCGGGGGAGACCCAGTACTTC. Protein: CAISEGLAGGPGETQYF.

CDR3 protein: CASSPQGLDEQFF. As DNA, the CDR3 is TGTGCCAGCAGCCCTCAGGGTTTGGATGAGCAGTTCTTC. The chain links TRBV7-2 to TRBJ2-1; D might be TRBD1 (5 bases). The V gene's germline CDR1 is SGHTA and CDR2 FQGNSA. The CDR3 extends over 13 amino acids. V was clipped by 5 bases and J by 8 bases, with 13 bases between them.

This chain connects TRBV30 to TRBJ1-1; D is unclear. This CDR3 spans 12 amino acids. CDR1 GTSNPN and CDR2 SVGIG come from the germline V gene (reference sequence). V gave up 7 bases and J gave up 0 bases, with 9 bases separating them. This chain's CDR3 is CAYSRLNTEAFF. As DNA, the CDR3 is TGTGCCTATTCCCGTTTGAACACTGAAGCTTTCTTT.

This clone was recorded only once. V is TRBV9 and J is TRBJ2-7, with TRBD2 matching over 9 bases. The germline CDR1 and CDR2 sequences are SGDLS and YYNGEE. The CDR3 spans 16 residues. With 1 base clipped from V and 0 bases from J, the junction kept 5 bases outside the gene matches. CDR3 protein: CASSVSGTSISYEQYF. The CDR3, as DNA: TGTGCCAGCAGCGTATCCGGGACTAGCATCTCCTACGAGCAGTACTTC.

CDR3 sequence (DNA): TGTGCCAGCAAAGGGTTCGACGAGCAGTTCTTC. As protein: CASKGFDEQFF. V usage is TRBV27 and J usage is TRBJ2-1; no definite D call. Per the germline V gene, CDR1 is MNHEY and CDR2 is SMNVEV (reference sequence). Trimming cost V 7 bases and J 10 bases, with 11 bases left between them. The CDR3 runs to 11 residues.

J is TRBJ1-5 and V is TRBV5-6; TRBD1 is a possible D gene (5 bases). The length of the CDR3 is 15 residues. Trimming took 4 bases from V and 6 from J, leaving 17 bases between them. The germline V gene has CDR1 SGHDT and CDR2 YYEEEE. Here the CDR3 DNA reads TGTGCCAGCAGCATCCGGGGGGTAAGGGGTCAGCCCCAGCATTTT. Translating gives CASSIRGVRGQPQHF.

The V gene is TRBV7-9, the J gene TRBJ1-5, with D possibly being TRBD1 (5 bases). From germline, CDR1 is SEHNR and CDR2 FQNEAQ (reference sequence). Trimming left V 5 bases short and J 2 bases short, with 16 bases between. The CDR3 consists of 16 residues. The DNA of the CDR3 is TGTGCCAGCAGCGGGGGGAGAAAGGGAGGCAATCAGCCCCAGCATTTT. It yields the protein CASSGGRKGGNQPQHF.

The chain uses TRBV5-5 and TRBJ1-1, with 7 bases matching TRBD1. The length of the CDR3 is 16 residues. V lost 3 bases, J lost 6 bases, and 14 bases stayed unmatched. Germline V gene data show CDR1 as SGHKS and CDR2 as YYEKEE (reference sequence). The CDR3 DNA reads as TGTGCCAGCAGCTCAGGGGGACTACCGATTGGTCCTGAAGCTTTCTTT. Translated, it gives CASSSGGLPIGPEAFF.

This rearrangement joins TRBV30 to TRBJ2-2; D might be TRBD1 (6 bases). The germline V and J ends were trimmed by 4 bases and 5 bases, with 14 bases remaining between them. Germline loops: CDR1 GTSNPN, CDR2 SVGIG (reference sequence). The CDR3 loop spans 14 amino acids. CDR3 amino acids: CAWTGESFTGELFF. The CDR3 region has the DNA TGTGCCTGGACAGGGGAGAGTTTTACCGGGGAGCTGTTTTTT.

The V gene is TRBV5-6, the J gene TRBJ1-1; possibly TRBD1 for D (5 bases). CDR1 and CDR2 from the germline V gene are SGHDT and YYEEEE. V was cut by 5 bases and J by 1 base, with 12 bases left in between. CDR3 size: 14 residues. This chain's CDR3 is CASRSGLGNTEAFF. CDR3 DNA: TGTGCCAGCAGATCGGGACTCGGGAACACTGAAGCTTTCTTT.

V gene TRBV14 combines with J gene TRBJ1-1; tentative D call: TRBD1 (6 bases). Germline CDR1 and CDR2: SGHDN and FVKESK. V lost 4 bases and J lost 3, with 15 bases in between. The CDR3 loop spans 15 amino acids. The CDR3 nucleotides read TGTGCCAGCAGCCGAACAGGGATTTGGGACACTGAAGCTTTCTTT. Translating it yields CASSRTGIWDTEAFF.

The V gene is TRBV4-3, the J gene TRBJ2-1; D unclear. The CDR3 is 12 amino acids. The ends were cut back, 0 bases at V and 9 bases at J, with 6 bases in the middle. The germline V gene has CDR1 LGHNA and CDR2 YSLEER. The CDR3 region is CASSQETSEQFF. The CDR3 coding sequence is TGCGCCAGCAGCCAAGAAACAAGTGAGCAGTTCTTC.